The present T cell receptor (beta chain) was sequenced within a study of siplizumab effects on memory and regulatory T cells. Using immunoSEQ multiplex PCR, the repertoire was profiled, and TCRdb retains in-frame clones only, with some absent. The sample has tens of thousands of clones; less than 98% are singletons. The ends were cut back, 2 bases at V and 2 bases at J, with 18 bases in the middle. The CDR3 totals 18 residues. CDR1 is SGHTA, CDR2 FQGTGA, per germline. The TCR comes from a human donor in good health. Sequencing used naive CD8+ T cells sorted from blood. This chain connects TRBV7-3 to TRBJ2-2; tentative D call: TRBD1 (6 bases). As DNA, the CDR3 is TGTGCCAGCAGCTTATTAGGGGGTACTTGGGCCAACACCGGGGAGCTGTTTTTT. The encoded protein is CASSLLGGTWANTGELFF.